This entry concerns a single TCR beta chain. Its antigen remains unknown. Per the germline V gene, CDR1 is GTSNPN and CDR2 is SVGIG (reference sequence). The CDR3 consists of 14 residues. This sample is part of a study of T cells expressing NK-cell markers. Study as a whole: It was sorted CD3+CD56-NKG2C+, CD3+CD56+NKG2C- and CD3+CD56+NKG2C+ T cells that provided the TCR beta repertoires. Study findings and constraints: HCMV specificity of the expanded NKG2C+ T cell clones was not established. Where a handful of donors were concerned, these clonotypes also led the CD3+CD56-NKG2C+ fraction.

As the method of synthesis, 5'RACE template switching with UMIs yielded TCR beta cDNA. From its re-call of the 5' RACE reads, TCRdb lists each CDR3 protein once, without DNA. This sample contains approximately 460,000 distinct CDR3 sequences. The V call is TRBV30, the J call TRBJ2-3; TCRdb's D gene call, TRBD1, goes unchecked for lack of DNA. The TCR was taken from a woman between 18 and 75 years old in good health. What was sequenced was blood T cells: a sorted CD56 or NKG2C T cell subset, CD4+ or CD8+ T cells, or bulk PBMC T cells (not recorded which). The CDR3 here is CAWSRQGPRDTQYF.